One and the same sample provided the 21 T cell receptor beta chains below, sequenced in a study of cytotoxic CD8 clonotypes in ibrutinib-treated CLL. Repertoires were generated with immunoSEQ multiplex PCR, while TCRdb's copy carries only in-frame clones and drops some. The table records 150,000 to 200,000 clones, more than 70% of them present only once. This material consisted of PBMCs, taken at disease progression, from a patient treated with ibrutinib. These receptor sequences come from a human donor with chronic lymphocytic leukemia.

V gene TRBV19 combines with J gene TRBJ2-3; no clear D. This CDR3 has 15 residues. V was clipped by 3 bases and J by 6 bases, with 16 bases between them. From germline, CDR1 is LNHDA and CDR2 SQIVND (reference sequence). CDR3: CASSIGMLPADTQYF. The CDR3 coding sequence is TGTGCCAGTAGTATTGGTATGCTCCCAGCTGATACGCAGTATTTT. The complete variable domain, with remaining parts taken from reference TRBV19 and TRBJ2-3, reads DGGITQSPKYLFRKEGQNVTLSCEQNLNHDAMYWYRQDPGQGLRLIYYSQIVNDFQKGDIAEGYSVSREKKESFPLTVTSAQKNPTAFYLCASSIGMLPADTQYFGPGTRLTVL.

The chain employs TRBV11-2 and TRBJ2-7; 9 bases agree with TRBD2. The CDR3 spans 15 residues. The ends lost 0 bases at V and 3 bases at J; junction bases unmatched: 3. Germline V gene data show CDR1 as SGHAT and CDR2 as FQNNGV. CDR3 sequence reads: CASSLESSGIYEQYF. The CDR3 DNA is TGTGCCAGCAGCTTAGAGTCTAGCGGGATCTACGAGCAGTACTTC.

V usage is TRBV7-2 and J usage is TRBJ2-7; D is possibly TRBD1 (5 bases). There are 12 residues in the CDR3. With 2 bases removed from V and 6 bases from J, the gap between germline ends came to 8 bases. Germline CDR1 is SGHTA and CDR2 is FQGNSA. The CDR3 DNA sequence: TGTGCCAGCAGCTTAAAGGGGCTCGAGCAGTACTTC. Encoded protein: CASSLKGLEQYF. Drawing the rest from reference TRBV7-2 and TRBJ2-7, the complete variable domain is GAGVSQSPSNKVTEKGKDVELRCDPISGHTALYWYRQSLGQGLEFLIYFQGNSAPDKSGLPSDRFSAERTGGSVSTLTIQRTQQEDSAVYLCASSLKGLEQYFGPGTRLTVT.

This chain connects TRBV6-1 to TRBJ1-5; maybe TRBD1 (5 bases). V lost 7 bases and J lost 8, with 12 bases in between. The CDR3 contains 12 residues. From germline, CDR1 is MNHNS and CDR2 SASEGT. In DNA form, the CDR3 reads TGTGCCAGCAAAACCTGGGGGAAGCCCCAGCATTTT. Translation: CASKTWGKPQHF.

The J gene is TRBJ2-7, the V gene TRBV19; 8 bases line up with TRBD1. J gave up 3 bases and V 5 bases, and 6 bases lay outside the gene matches. CDR1 and CDR2 from the germline V gene are LNHDA and SQIVND (reference sequence). This CDR3 comprises 14 residues. CDR3 nucleotide sequence: TGTGCCAGTAGTCCCCGCGGGACAGGCTACGAGCAGTACTTC. The encoded protein is CASSPRGTGYEQYF.

The V call is TRBV4-1, the J call TRBJ2-1, with TRBD2 identical over 11 bases. With V trimmed by 3 bases and J by 4 bases, 2 bases remained unmatched. Germline CDR1 MGHRA, CDR2 YSYEKL. CDR3 length: 15 amino acids. The CDR3 here is CASSQLAGGYNEQFF. CDR3 sequence (DNA): TGCGCCAGCAGCCAGCTAGCGGGAGGTTACAATGAGCAGTTCTTC.

The V gene is TRBV5-1, the J gene TRBJ2-5; 8 positions agree with TRBD2. J was trimmed by 2 bases and V by 1 base; bases with no gene match: 10. This CDR3 has 17 residues. CDR1 is SGHRS, CDR2 YFSETQ, per germline. CDR3 amino acids: CASSLLAGGGKQETQYF. The DNA for the CDR3 is TGCGCCAGCAGCTTGCTCGCGGGGGGCGGGAAGCAAGAGACCCAGTACTTC.

This clone was recorded once. This rearrangement joins TRBV6-6 to TRBJ2-3; possible D gene TRBD1, 6 bases. V was trimmed by 6 bases and J by 8 bases, leaving 18 bases between them. From germline, CDR1 is MNHNY and CDR2 SVGAGI (reference sequence). There are 14 residues in the CDR3. CDR3 in amino acids: CASSRLTTGSTQYF. The CDR3 DNA reads as TGTGCCAGCAGCAGGCTGACAACAGGGTCTACGCAGTATTTT.

This rearrangement joins TRBV10-3 to TRBJ2-7; TRBD2 is a possible D gene (6 bases). V was cut by 4 bases and J by 2 bases, with 12 bases left in between. This CDR3 has 14 residues. Germline V CDR1 and CDR2: ENHRY, SYGVKD. The CDR3, as DNA: TGTGCCATCAGTGTCCGGGGGAGCACCTACGAGCAGTACTTC. Amino acids: CAISVRGSTYEQYF.

The chain combines TRBV28 with TRBJ1-5; no clear D. The V end lost 1 base, the J end lost 7 bases, and 14 bases lay between the germline ends. Per germline, CDR1 MDHEN and CDR2 SYDVKM. CDR3 length: 15 amino acids. DNA for the CDR3: TGTGCCAGCAGTTTATCGGCCGCCTTCGCCCAGCCCCAGCATTTT. Its translation: CASSLSAAFAQPQHF. The full variable domain, completed using reference TRBV28 and TRBJ1-5, is DVKVTQSSRYLVKRTGEKVFLECVQDMDHENMFWYRQDPGLGLRLIYFSYDVKMKEKGDIPEGYSVSREKKERFSLILESASTNQTSMYLCASSLSAAFAQPQHFGDGTRLSIL.

This clone was detected only a few times. V and J are TRBV5-1 and TRBJ2-7; 7 nucleotides align to TRBD1. With V trimmed by 0 bases and J by 5 bases, 5 bases remained unmatched. The CDR3 is 14 amino acids. Germline V gene lookup returns CDR1 SGHRS and CDR2 YFSETQ. The CDR3 DNA sequence: TGCGCCAGCAGCTTGGGACAGGGAAGCGACGAGCAGTACTTC. Its protein product is CASSLGQGSDEQYF.

The rearrangement links TRBV5-8 to TRBJ1-4; 9 nucleotides line up with TRBD1. The CDR3 loop spans 15 amino acids. Germline V CDR1 and CDR2: SGHTS, YDEGEE. V was clipped by 7 bases and J by 0 bases; unmatched bases: 4. CDR3 sequence (DNA): TGTGCCAGCGGGGACAGGGTTGCAACTAATGAAAAACTGTTTTTT. This sequence encodes CASGDRVATNEKLFF. Together with reference TRBV5-8 and TRBJ1-4, the CDR3 gives the full variable domain: EAGVTQSPTHLIKTRGQQATLRCSPISGHTSVYWYQQALGLGLQFLLWYDEGEERNRGNFPPRFSGRQFPNYSSELNVNALELEDSALYLCASGDRVATNEKLFFGSGTQLSVL.

The CDR3 loop reads CASSSGDRGTEAFF. The CDR3 DNA is TGTGCCAGCAGTTCGGGGGACCGGGGGACTGAAGCTTTCTTT. The chain combines TRBV28 with TRBJ1-1, with D possibly TRBD1 on 5 matching bases. CDR1 MDHEN and CDR2 SYDVKM come from the germline V gene. V was clipped by 4 bases and J by 5 bases, with 14 bases between them. The CDR3 extends over 14 amino acids.

This chain uses TRBV27 with TRBJ1-5, with TRBD1 as a possible D gene (5 bases). Trimming pared 5 bases from V and 7 bases from J, leaving 18 bases between. The germline V gene has CDR1 MNHEY and CDR2 SMNVEV (reference sequence). The CDR3 length is 15 residues. The CDR3 is CASSAIEGGEQPQHF. As DNA, the CDR3 is TGTGCCAGCAGTGCCATAGAGGGAGGGGAGCAGCCCCAGCATTTT.

The chain links TRBV6-6 to TRBJ1-5; maybe TRBD1 (5 bases). The germline V and J ends were trimmed by 7 bases and 0 bases, with 13 bases remaining between them. The CDR3 runs 15 residues. Germline V gene data show CDR1 as MNHNY and CDR2 as SVGAGI (reference sequence). The CDR3 here is CASKRDSGSNQPQHF. The CDR3 DNA follows: TGTGCCAGCAAACGGGACTCCGGTAGCAATCAGCCCCAGCATTTT.

The chain uses TRBV6-5 and TRBJ2-7, with unresolved D. CDR1 is MNHEY, CDR2 SVGAGI, per germline. The ends were cut back, 0 bases at V and 1 base at J, with 10 bases in the middle. This CDR3 has 15 residues. As DNA, the CDR3 is TGTGCCAGCAGTTACTCGCAGGCCCGGTCCTACGAGCAGTACTTC. Amino acids: CASSYSQARSYEQYF.

The chain combines TRBV28 with TRBJ2-2, with D possibly being TRBD1 or TRBD2 (5 bases each). V lost 7 bases and J 3 bases, leaving 21 bases between the germline ends. Germline loops: CDR1 MDHEN, CDR2 SYDVKM. The CDR3 totals 17 residues. The CDR3 is CASTLSRGPTDTGELFF. The DNA of the CDR3 is TGTGCCAGCACCCTATCAAGGGGACCTACGGACACCGGGGAGCTGTTTTTT.

This chain uses TRBV28 with TRBJ2-1; possible D gene TRBD1, 6 bases. Per germline, CDR1 MDHEN and CDR2 SYDVKM. The CDR3 spans 16 residues. V shed 6 bases and J shed 3 bases, with 18 bases lying between them. The CDR3 region is CASSHQGSIDYNEQFF. The CDR3 nucleotides read TGTGCCAGCAGCCATCAGGGGAGCATAGACTACAATGAGCAGTTCTTC.

The V gene is TRBV28, the J gene TRBJ2-5; D is perhaps TRBD1 or TRBD2 (5 bases each). CDR3 size: 18 residues. The V gene's germline CDR1 is MDHEN and CDR2 SYDVKM. V lost 4 bases to trimming and J lost 2 bases, with 23 bases between them. The CDR3 sequence: CASSSAGLGVRGQETQYF. As DNA, the CDR3 is TGTGCCAGCAGTTCCGCAGGGCTCGGGGTAAGGGGACAAGAGACCCAGTACTTC.

The chain employs TRBV6-5 and TRBJ2-7; possibly TRBD2 for D (6 bases). This CDR3 spans 13 amino acids. Germline CDR1 and CDR2: MNHEY and SVGAGI. Deletions cut 4 bases from V and 6 bases from J, with 13 bases between. CDR3 sequence (DNA): TGTGCCAGCAGTTGGGGTACTAGCTCCGAGCAGTACTTC. Amino acids: CASSWGTSSEQYF.

The count of this clone is one. The genes are TRBV18 and TRBJ1-1; D is possibly TRBD1 (6 bases). The CDR3 is made up of 14 amino acids. V was trimmed by 3 bases and J by 5 bases, leaving 13 bases between them. CDR1 KGHSH and CDR2 LQKENI come from the germline V gene. The CDR3 DNA reads TGTGCCAGCTCACCGACAGGTCGGGGGACTGAAGCTTTCTTT. Translation: CASSPTGRGTEAFF.